This T cell receptor beta chain was identified in a study of T cell responses to AZD1222 COVID-19 vaccine. Study-level results: There were repertoire samples only from the period after the peak T cell response. Spike regions recognized by vaccine-associated CD4 TCRs spanned the protein, led by 160-218 and 743-854. Recipients of two AZD1222 doses showed rising Spike-specific TCR breadth and depth.

Clones were sequenced by immunoSEQ multiplex PCR, and TCRdb holds only the in-frame ones, with some missing. The sample consists of 150,000 to 180,000 clones, 80% to 90% of them appearing once. With respect to this clone: Its antigen remains unknown.

Germline V gene data show CDR1 as LNHDA and CDR2 as SQIVND (reference sequence). The V gene lost 6 bases and the J gene lost 0 bases, with 12 bases spanning the gap. The CDR3 totals 16 residues. The sequence came from an adult in good health. The sequencing here drew on peripheral blood, taken on day 0 of MenACWY control vaccination. The J gene is TRBJ1-6, the V gene TRBV19; D gene unclear. The CDR3 sequence is CASSVLKSSYNSPLHF. CDR3 nucleotides: TGTGCCAGTAGCGTACTAAAGAGCTCCTATAATTCACCCCTCCACTTT. The variable domain in full, completed from reference TRBV19 and TRBJ1-6, reads DGGITQSPKYLFRKEGQNVTLSCEQNLNHDAMYWYRQDPGQGLRLIYYSQIVNDFQKGDIAEGYSVSREKKESFPLTVTSAQKNPTAFYLCASSVLKSSYNSPLHFGNGTRLTVT.